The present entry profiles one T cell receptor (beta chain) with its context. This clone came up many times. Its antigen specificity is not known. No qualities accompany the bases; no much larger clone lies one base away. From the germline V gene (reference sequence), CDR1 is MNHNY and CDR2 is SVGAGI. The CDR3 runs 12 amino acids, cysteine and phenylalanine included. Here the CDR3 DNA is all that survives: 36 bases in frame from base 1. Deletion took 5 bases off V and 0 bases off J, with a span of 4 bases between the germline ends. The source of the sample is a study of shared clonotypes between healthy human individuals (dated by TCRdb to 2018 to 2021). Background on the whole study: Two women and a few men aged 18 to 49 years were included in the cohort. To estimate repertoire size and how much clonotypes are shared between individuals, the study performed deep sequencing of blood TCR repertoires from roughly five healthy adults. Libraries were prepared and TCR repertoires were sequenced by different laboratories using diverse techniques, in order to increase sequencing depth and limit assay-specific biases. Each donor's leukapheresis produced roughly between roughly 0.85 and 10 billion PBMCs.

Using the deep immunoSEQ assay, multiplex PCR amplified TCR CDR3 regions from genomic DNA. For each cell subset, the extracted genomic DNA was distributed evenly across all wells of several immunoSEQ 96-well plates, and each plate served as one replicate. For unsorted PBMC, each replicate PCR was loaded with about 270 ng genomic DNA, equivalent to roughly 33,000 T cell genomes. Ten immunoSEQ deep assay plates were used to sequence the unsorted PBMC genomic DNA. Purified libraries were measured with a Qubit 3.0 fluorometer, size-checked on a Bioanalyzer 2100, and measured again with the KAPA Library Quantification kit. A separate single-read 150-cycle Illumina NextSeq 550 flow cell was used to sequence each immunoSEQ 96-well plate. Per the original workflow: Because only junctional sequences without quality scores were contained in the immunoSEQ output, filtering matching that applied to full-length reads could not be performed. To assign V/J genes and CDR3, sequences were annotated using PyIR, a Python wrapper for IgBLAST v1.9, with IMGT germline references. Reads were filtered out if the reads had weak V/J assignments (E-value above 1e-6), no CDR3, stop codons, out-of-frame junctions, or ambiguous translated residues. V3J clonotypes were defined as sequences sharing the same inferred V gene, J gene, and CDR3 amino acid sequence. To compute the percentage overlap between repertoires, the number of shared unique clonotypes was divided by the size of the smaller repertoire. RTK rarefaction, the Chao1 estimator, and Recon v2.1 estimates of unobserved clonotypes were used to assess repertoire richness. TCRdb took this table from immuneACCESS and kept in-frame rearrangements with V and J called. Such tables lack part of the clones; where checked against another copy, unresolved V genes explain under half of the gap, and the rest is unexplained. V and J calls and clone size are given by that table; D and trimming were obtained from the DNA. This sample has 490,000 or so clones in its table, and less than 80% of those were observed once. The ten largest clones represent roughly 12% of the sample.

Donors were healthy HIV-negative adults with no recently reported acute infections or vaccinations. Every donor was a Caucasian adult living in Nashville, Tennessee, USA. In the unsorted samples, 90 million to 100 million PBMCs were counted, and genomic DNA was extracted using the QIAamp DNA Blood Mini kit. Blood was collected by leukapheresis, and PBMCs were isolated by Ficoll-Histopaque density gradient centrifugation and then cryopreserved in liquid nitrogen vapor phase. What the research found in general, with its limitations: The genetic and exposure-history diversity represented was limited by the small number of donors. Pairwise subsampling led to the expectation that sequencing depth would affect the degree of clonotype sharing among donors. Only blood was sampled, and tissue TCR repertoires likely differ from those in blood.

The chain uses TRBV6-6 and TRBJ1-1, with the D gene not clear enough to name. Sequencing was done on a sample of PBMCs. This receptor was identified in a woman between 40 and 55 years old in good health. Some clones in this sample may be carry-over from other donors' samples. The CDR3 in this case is CASSHMNTEAFF. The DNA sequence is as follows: TGTGCCAGCAGTCACATGAACACTGAAGCTTTCTTT.